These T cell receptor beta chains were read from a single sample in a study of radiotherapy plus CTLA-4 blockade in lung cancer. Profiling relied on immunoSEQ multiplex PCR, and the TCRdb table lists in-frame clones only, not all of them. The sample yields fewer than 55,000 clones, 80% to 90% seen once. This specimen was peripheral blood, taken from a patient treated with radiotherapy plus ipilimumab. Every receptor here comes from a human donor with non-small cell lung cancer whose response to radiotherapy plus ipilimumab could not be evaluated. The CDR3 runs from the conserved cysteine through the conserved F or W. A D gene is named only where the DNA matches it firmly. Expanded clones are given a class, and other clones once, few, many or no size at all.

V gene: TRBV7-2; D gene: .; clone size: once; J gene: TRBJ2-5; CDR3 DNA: TGTGCCAGCAGCTTAGGCCCTTCAGGACTGGCCCAAGAGACCCAGTACTTC; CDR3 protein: CASSLGPSGLAQETQYF
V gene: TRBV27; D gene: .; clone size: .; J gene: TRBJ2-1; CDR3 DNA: TGTGCCAGCAGTTTGTACGGTGAGCAGTTCTTC; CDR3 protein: CASSLYGEQFF
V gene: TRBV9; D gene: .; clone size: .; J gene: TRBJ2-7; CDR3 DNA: TGTGCCAGCAGCGTAGAGCACTCCCCCCGATACGAGCAGTACTTC; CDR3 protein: CASSVEHSPRYEQYF
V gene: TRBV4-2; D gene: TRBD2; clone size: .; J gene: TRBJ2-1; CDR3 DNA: TGTGCCAGCAGCCAAGTTGCCTCACTAGCGAGCTCCTACAATGAGCAGTTCTTC; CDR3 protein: CASSQVASLASSYNEQFF
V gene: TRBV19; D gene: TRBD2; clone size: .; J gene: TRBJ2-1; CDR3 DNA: TGTGCCAGTAGTTCGATAGCGGGAGCGGGTTACAATGAGCAGTTCTTC; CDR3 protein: CASSSIAGAGYNEQFF
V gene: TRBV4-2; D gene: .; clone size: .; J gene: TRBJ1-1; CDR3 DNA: TGTGCCAGCAGCCCCTTTTGGGGGGACACTGAAGCTTTCTTT; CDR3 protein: CASSPFWGDTEAFF
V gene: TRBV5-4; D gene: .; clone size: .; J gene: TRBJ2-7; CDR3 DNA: TGTGCCAGCAGCTTGAGGGCAGGGCAACACGAGCAGTACTTC; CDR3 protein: CASSLRAGQHEQYF
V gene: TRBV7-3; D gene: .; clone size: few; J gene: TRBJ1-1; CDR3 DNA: TGTGCCAGCAGCTGGGGCGGGAACACTGAAGCTTTCTTT; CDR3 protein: CASSWGGNTEAFF
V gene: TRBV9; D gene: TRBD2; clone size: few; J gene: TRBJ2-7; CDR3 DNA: TGTGCCAGCAGCCCCCTGGGACTAGCGGAGATCTACGAGCAGTACTTC; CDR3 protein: CASSPLGLAEIYEQYF
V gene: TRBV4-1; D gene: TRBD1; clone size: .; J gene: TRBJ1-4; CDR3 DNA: TGCGCCAGCAGCCAAGATCGGGACAGGGCAAATGAAAAACTGTTTTTT; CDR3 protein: CASSQDRDRANEKLFF
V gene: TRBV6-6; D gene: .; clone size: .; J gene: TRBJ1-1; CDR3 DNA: TGTGCCAGCAGCCTCACTGAAGCTTTCTTT; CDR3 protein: CASSLTEAFF
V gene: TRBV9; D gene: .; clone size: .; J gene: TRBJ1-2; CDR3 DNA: TGTGCCAGCAGCGGACGGGAAGCTAACTATGGCTACACCTTC; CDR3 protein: CASSGREANYGYTF
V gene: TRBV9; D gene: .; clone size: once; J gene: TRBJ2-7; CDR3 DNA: TGTGCCAGCACCACTGGCCGGGAGCCAGTCTACGAGCAGTACTTC; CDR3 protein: CASTTGREPVYEQYF
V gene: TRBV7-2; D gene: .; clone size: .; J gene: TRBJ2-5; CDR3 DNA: TGTGCCAGCAGCTTGGACTCCATGGAGACCCAGTACTTC; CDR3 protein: CASSLDSMETQYF
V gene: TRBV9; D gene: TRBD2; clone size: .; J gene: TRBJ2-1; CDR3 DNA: TGTGCCAGCAGCGACCCCTTTAGCGGGACCTACAATGAGCAGTTCTTC; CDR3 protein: CASSDPFSGTYNEQFF
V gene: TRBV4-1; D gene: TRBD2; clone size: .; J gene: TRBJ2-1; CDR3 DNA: TGCGCCAGCAGCCCCCCCAGAGTAGCGGGTCACAATGAGCAGTTCTTC; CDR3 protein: CASSPPRVAGHNEQFF
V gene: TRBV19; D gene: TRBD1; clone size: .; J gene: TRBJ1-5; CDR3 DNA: TGTGCCAGTAGGTACAGGGGGTATAATCAGCCCCAGCATTTT; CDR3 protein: CASRYRGYNQPQHF
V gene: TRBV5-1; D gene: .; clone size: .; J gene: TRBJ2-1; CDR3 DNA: TGCGCCAGCAGCTTGGATATTGGACAGTCTCGCCCGGAGCAGTTCTTC; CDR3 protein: CASSLDIGQSRPEQFF
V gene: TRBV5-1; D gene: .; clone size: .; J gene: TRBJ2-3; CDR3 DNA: TGCGCCAGCTGTCCAGGAGCGGTCAGCACAGATACGCAGTATTTT; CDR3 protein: CASCPGAVSTDTQYF
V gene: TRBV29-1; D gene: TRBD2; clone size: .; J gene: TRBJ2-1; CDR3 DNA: TGCAGCGCCCCTCTCGGACTAGCGGGGTACAATGAGCAGTTCTTC; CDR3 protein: CSAPLGLAGYNEQFF
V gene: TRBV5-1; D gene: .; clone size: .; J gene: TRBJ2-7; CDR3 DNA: TGCGCCAGCAGCTTGCAAAACTCTAATCCCTACGAGCAGTACTTC; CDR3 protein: CASSLQNSNPYEQYF
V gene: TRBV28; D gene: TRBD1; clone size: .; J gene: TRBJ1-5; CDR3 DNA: TGTGCCAGCAGCGTCGACAGGGAGGATCAGCCCCAGCATTTT; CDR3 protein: CASSVDREDQPQHF
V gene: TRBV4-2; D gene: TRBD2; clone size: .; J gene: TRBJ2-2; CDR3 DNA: TGTGCCAGCAGCCAACTAGCGGGAGACACCGGGGAGCTGTTTTTT; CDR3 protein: CASSQLAGDTGELFF
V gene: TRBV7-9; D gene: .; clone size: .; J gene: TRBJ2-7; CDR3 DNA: TGTGCCAGCAGCTTAGCCAGGGCGGCGGACGAGCAGTACTTC; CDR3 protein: CASSLARAADEQYF
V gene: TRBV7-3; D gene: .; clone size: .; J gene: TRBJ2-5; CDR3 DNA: TGTGCCAGCAGCTTAACGGCGCAGGGTGAGACCCAGTACTTC; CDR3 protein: CASSLTAQGETQYF
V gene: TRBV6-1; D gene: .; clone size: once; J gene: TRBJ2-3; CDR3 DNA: TGTGCCAGCAGTGAACAGGCACGGCCGACAGATACGCAGTATTTT; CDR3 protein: CASSEQARPTDTQYF
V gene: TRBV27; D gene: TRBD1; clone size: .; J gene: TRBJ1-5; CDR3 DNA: TGTGCCAGCAGTTTCGACAGGGCTCAGCCCCAGCATTTT; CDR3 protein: CASSFDRAQPQHF
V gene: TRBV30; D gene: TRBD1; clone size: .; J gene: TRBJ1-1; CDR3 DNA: TGTGCCTGGAGTAGAGGGGACAGGGGAAACACTGAAGCTTTCTTT; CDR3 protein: CAWSRGDRGNTEAFF
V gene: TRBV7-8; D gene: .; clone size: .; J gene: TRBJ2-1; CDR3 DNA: TGTGCCAGCAGCTTAGTAAAGGGTGGCAAGAATGTGGGACTGAATGAGCAGTTCTTC; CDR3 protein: CASSLVKGGKNVGLNEQFF
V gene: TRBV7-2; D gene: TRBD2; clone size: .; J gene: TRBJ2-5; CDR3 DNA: TGTGCCAGCAGCTTACTTCGCCCCAGCGGGAGTAGGGGAGAGACCCAGTACTTC; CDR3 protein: CASSLLRPSGSRGETQYF
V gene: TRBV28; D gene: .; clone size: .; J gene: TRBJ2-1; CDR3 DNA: TGTGCCAGCAGTTTTTTGACACTGACAGACAATGAGCAGTTCTTC; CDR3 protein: CASSFLTLTDNEQFF
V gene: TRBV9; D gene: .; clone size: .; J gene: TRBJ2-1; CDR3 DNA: TGTGCCAGCACGCGGACAGTCTCCTACAATGAGCAGTTCTTC; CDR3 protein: CASTRTVSYNEQFF
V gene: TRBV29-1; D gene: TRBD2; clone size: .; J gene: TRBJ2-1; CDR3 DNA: TGCAGCGTTGCTCTAGCGGGAAGGAATGAGCAGTTCTTC; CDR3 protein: CSVALAGRNEQFF